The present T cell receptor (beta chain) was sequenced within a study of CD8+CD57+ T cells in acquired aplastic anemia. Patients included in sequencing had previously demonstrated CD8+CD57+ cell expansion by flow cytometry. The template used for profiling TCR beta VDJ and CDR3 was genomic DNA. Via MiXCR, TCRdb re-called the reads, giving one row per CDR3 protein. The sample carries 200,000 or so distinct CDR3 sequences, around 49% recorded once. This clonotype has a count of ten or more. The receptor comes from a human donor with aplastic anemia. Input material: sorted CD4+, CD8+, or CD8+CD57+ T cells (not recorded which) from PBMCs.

The DNA for the CDR3 is TGTGCCGGCCACAGGGTGGGGAACACCGGGGAGCTGTTTTTT. Amino acids: CAGHRVGNTGELFF. J is TRBJ2-2 and V is TRBV19, with D perhaps matching TRBD1 (6 bases). The germline V gene encodes CDR1 LNHDA and CDR2 SQIVND (reference sequence). The CDR3 loop spans 14 amino acids. Trimming removed 11 bases from V and 1 base from J, with 14 bases in between.